A single T cell receptor (beta chain) is shown here with its context. Its specific antigen is unknown. Base-call qualities are not available, and no considerably larger clone is one nucleotide away. These data belong to a study of blood T cell repertoires in COVID-19 (dated by TCRdb to 2018 to 2021). Turning to the overall study: Samples covering the acute and convalescent phases of COVID-19 were provided by collaborators in the United States, Italy and Spain. Where HLA class I and class II types were available, the types were taken from metadata supplied by the sample provider, not from assay-based typing. The samples were drawn from the first 160 participants of the ongoing ImmuneRACE study and from over 950 subjects provided by 6 global collaborators. The repertoires were made available in a free public database intended to serve as a resource for research on the immune response to SARS-CoV-2. The sample metadata nearly always contained a de-identified subject ID, COVID-19 status, age in years and sex. Subjects who had been exposed to COVID-19, were actively infected with it, or had recovered from it provided the deeply sampled blood TCRbeta repertoires that made up the dataset. The material from the prospective study consisted of cDNA or gDNA derived from T cells, B-cell-depleted T cells, or PBMCs.

Each collaborating institution followed its own protocols to collect whole blood in K2EDTA tubes. For TCRbeta analysis, collaborators shipped samples as frozen whole blood, isolated PBMCs, or DNA extracted from either of those sample types. Looking up the germline V gene yields CDR1 SGHVS and CDR2 FNYEAQ. Reading from cysteine to phenylalanine, the CDR3 counts 17 amino acids. Only the CDR3 region is kept as DNA, spanning 51 bases read in frame from base 1. V is cut back by 5 bases and J by 0 bases, with 10 bases in the junction unmatched. Study-wide conclusions, independent of this receptor: How much clinical and demographic metadata was included differed by source and by participant, and the metadata was provided uncurated.

The immunoSEQ Assay, a bias-controlled multiplex PCR, was used to amplify TCRbeta CDR3 regions from genomic DNA. As for how the authors treated the data: The number of nucleated cells in each sample was estimated by amplification of reference gene primers within the assay. To quantify the absolute abundance of each unique TCRbeta CDR3 rearrangement, sequence reads were collapsed and filtered. For each sample, productive Simpson clonality was calculated by taking the square root of Simpson's diversity index across productive rearrangements. The clones in this table, taken by TCRdb from immuneACCESS, are in-frame only. Not every clone is retained; where verified, under half of the shortfall comes from an unresolved V gene, and the cause of the rest is unknown. V and J calls and clone size are those listed in that table; D and trimming were worked out from the DNA. The sample data list about 220,000 clones, and around 75% of these were observed just once. Approximately 5.3% of the sample is held by the ten biggest clonotypes.

Material: peripheral blood. The V and J genes are TRBV7-6 and TRBJ2-1, with 7 bases aligning to TRBD2. The sequence was collected from a human donor in a cohort sampled during active COVID-19. The CDR3 protein sequence reads: CASSKPGRLTSYNEQFF. The DNA sequence reads TGTGCCAGCAGCAAACCCGGGAGGCTGACCTCCTACAATGAGCAGTTCTTC.